This T cell receptor beta chain emerged from a study of beta chain features in type 1 diabetes. As every portion of the isolated RNA was reverse transcribed, the sequencing read expressed TCRB transcripts. Assay used: immunoSEQ multiplex PCR; TCRdb lists only in-frame clones, some missing. Counted here are about 210,000 clones, 11% occurring once; the ten biggest clones make up roughly 1.3%. J was trimmed by 6 bases and V by 6 bases; bases with no gene match: 9. This CDR3 contains 16 residues. CDR1 and CDR2 from the germline V gene are LNHDA and SQIVND (reference sequence). This clone was seen ten or more times. Each sorted population was over 95% pure.

This receptor was taken from a man younger than 35 in good health. The chain is built from TRBV19 and TRBJ2-3; TRBD2 matches 13 bases. Sequencing used central memory CD4+ T cells from blood. This CDR3 reads CASRGTSGTLWDTQYF. CDR3 nucleotides: TGTGCCAGTAGGGGGACTAGCGGGACATTATGGGATACGCAGTATTTT.